The rows below give T cell receptor beta chains drawn from one sample of a study of blood T cells in healthy people across ages. Each CDR3 protein is one row after TCRdb ran MiXCR on the 5' RACE reads. Of hundreds of thousands of distinct CDR3 sequences in the sample, around 43% were seen once. The sequencing input was blood. These receptors originate from an elderly man in good health. The conserved cysteine and the conserved F or W are not part of the CDR3 here. Each record gives: V gene, J gene, CDR3 protein.

>TRBV5-4|TRBJ1-2
ASSLVGGSNYGYT
>TRBV7-2|TRBJ2-5
ASSTSGGAYNEQY
>TRBV29-1|TRBJ2-3
SVTGLENTDTQY
>TRBV5-1|TRBJ1-1
ASSPLGSVATEAF
>TRBV2|TRBJ2-1
ASSGIRAGNNEQF
>TRBV20-1|TRBJ2-1
SARGEDSFSYNEQF
>TRBV7-8|TRBJ2-3
ASSLWTSQDTQY
>TRBV5-6|TRBJ2-4
ASSLKTGGFGKNIQY
>TRBV5-1|TRBJ2-5
ASSPQLEETQY
>TRBV7-8|TRBJ2-7
ASTLKGAFGGEQY
>TRBV7-2|TRBJ2-1
ASSTSGRAFYNEQF
>TRBV4-2|TRBJ2-5
ARSQGGSQETQY
>TRBV24-1|TRBJ2-5
ATSKVRRQETQY
>TRBV5-6|TRBJ2-7
ASSTGPQPLYEQY
>TRBV7-2|TRBJ2-1
ASSLTSGDEQF
>TRBV2|TRBJ2-3
ASRMSTGGDTQY
>TRBV6-1|TRBJ2-3
ASKKAGSTDTQY
>TRBV20-1|TRBJ2-5
SASRDGRTQY
>TRBV6-2/TRBV6-3|TRBJ2-2
ASSYSKGDLNTGELF
>TRBV6-1|TRBJ1-5
ASSGQGVQPQH
>TRBV24-1|TRBJ1-2
ATSEGNNYGYT
>TRBV20-1|TRBJ1-1
SARDPGTGGWTEAF
>TRBV20-1|TRBJ2-3
SGPGLAGDTQY
>TRBV12-3/TRBV12-4|TRBJ2-1
ASGRENTYNEQF
>TRBV18|TRBJ2-5
ASSPPVISGETQY
>TRBV6-1|TRBJ2-3
ASSERLSTDTQY